Listed below are T cell receptor beta chains from one sample, sequenced in a study of control samples from healthy donors and cancer patients. Libraries were prepared by immunoSEQ multiplex PCR; TCRdb keeps only in-frame clonotypes and omits some of them. There are roughly 200,000 clones in the sample; around 94% occur only once, and about 1.4% lies in the top ten. The sample comprised blood. All receptors derive from a man aged 50-59 years in good health. CDR3s include the opening cysteine and the closing phenylalanine or tryptophan. Fields, in order: J gene, V gene, clone size, D gene, CDR3 protein, CDR3 DNA. D genes are given only for firm matches. The size entry is marked missing in some rows and otherwise reads once, few, many or a size class.

>TRBJ1-2|TRBV19|NA|NA
CASSINAVANYGYTF
TGTGCCAGTAGTATAAACGCAGTAGCTAACTATGGCTACACCTTC
>TRBJ1-5|TRBV5-1|NA|NA
CASSLAAGPNYSNQPQHF
TGCGCCAGCAGCTTGGCCGCGGGTCCCAACTATAGCAATCAGCCCCAGCATTTT
>TRBJ2-7|TRBV5-1|NA|TRBD1
CASSLRQGSYEQYF
TGCGCCAGCAGCTTGAGACAGGGCTCCTACGAGCAGTACTTC
>TRBJ1-5|TRBV27|few|NA
CASSIGGSNQPQHF
TGTGCCAGCAGCATCGGGGGTAGCAATCAGCCCCAGCATTTT
>TRBJ1-2|TRBV5-4|NA|TRBD1
CASSLGPGQSYGYTF
TGTGCCAGCAGCTTGGGCCCGGGACAGAGCTATGGCTACACCTTC
>TRBJ1-4|TRBV18|NA|TRBD1
CASSPRTGVVEKLFF
TGTGCCAGCTCACCACGAACAGGGGTGGTTGAAAAACTGTTTTTT
>TRBJ2-5|TRBV5-1|NA|TRBD1
CASGDSQETQYF
TGCGCCAGTGGGGACAGCCAAGAGACCCAGTACTTC
>TRBJ1-3|TRBV7-8|NA|NA
CASSLLGPYSGNTIYF
TGTGCCAGCAGCCTCTTGGGGCCATACTCTGGAAACACCATATATTTT
>TRBJ2-5|TRBV19|NA|TRBD2
CASSIPGGTQYF
TGTGCCAGTAGTATCCCGGGAGGGACCCAGTACTTC
>TRBJ2-6|TRBV9|NA|NA
CASSVAGANVLTF
TGTGCCAGCAGCGTAGCGGGGGCCAACGTCCTGACTTTC
>TRBJ2-3|TRBV7-6|NA|TRBD2
CASSLGLAPTDTQYF
TGTGCCAGCAGCTTAGGACTAGCCCCCACAGATACGCAGTATTTT
>TRBJ2-1|TRBV18|NA|TRBD1
CASSSRTGGGYNEQFF
TGTGCCAGCTCGTCCCGGACAGGGGGGGGCTACAATGAGCAGTTCTTC
>TRBJ1-1|TRBV6-5|NA|NA
CASSYTGQADTEAFF
TGTGCCAGCAGTTATACGGGCCAGGCGGACACTGAAGCTTTCTTT
>TRBJ2-1|TRBV10-3|NA|NA
CATAYNEQFF
TGTGCCACCGCCTACAATGAGCAGTTCTTC
>TRBJ2-7|TRBV27|NA|NA
CASSHGNYEQYF
TGTGCCAGCAGTCACGGGAACTACGAGCAGTACTTC
>TRBJ1-1|TRBV6-2/TRBV6-3|NA|NA
CASSSRSDKAFF
TGTGCCAGCAGTTCGCGATCTGATAAAGCTTTCTTT
>TRBJ1-2|TRBV29-1|NA|TRBD1
CSVEMGQGQGGYTF
TGCAGCGTTGAGATGGGACAGGGCCAGGGTGGCTACACCTTC
>TRBJ2-5|TRBV29-1|NA|TRBD2
CSVAGLSGGQETQYF
TGCAGCGTTGCGGGCCTAAGCGGGGGTCAGGAGACCCAGTACTTC
>TRBJ2-5|TRBV2|once|TRBD1
CASRRDRGPRTQYF
TGTGCCAGCAGGAGGGACAGGGGTCCGAGGACCCAGTACTTC
>TRBJ2-4|TRBV18|NA|NA
CASSPSPPLIGNIQYF
TGTGCCAGCTCACCAAGCCCCCCCCTTATAGGGAACATTCAGTACTTC
>TRBJ2-1|TRBV6-2/TRBV6-3|NA|NA
CASSYLAEQFF
TGTGCCAGCAGTTATTTGGCCGAGCAGTTCTTC
>TRBJ2-7|TRBV28|NA|NA
CASSPLPGQNYYEQYF
TGTGCCAGCAGTCCGCTACCGGGACAAAATTACTACGAGCAGTACTTC
>TRBJ1-4|TRBV3-1/TRBV3-2|once|NA
CASSQNGWTNEKLFF
TGTGCCAGCAGCCAAAATGGCTGGACTAATGAAAAACTGTTTTTT
>TRBJ1-4|TRBV7-2|once|NA
CASSLGGWGEKLFF
TGTGCCAGCAGCTTAGGGGGATGGGGTGAAAAACTGTTTTTT
>TRBJ1-2|TRBV10-2|NA|TRBD1
CASSPGQTYGYTF
TGCGCCAGCAGCCCGGGACAGACCTATGGCTACACCTTC
>TRBJ2-3|TRBV11-2|NA|TRBD2
CASSGLAGGSDTQYF
TGTGCCAGCAGCGGCTTAGCGGGGGGGTCAGATACGCAGTATTTT
>TRBJ2-1|TRBV12-3/TRBV12-4|NA|NA
CASSRLGDNEQFF
TGTGCCAGCAGTCGCCTTGGGGACAATGAGCAGTTCTTC
>TRBJ2-1|TRBV18|once|NA
CASSPGPQSNEQFF
TGTGCCAGCTCACCTGGACCACAATCAAATGAGCAGTTCTTC
>TRBJ2-2|TRBV3-1/TRBV3-2|NA|TRBD2
CASSQSSSGGGRGELFF
TGTGCCAGCAGCCAGTCGTCCAGCGGGGGGGGACGCGGGGAGCTGTTTTTT
>TRBJ1-2|TRBV2|once|NA
CASSGITDYGYTF
TGTGCCAGCAGTGGGATCACAGACTATGGCTACACCTTC
>TRBJ2-5|TRBV5-1|once|NA
CASTPRGSGETQYF
TGCGCCAGCACCCCCCGTGGCTCAGGGGAGACCCAGTACTTC
>TRBJ1-1|TRBV6-5|NA|NA
CASSVQVYTEAFF
TGTGCCAGCAGCGTACAGGTTTACACTGAAGCTTTCTTT
>TRBJ1-1|TRBV30|NA|TRBD1
CAGRTTGGIGTEAFF
TGTGCCGGACGGACCACAGGGGGTATAGGCACTGAAGCTTTCTTT
>TRBJ2-1|TRBV5-1|NA|TRBD1
CASSLKPTGGSHNEQFF
TGCGCCAGCAGCCTAAAGCCAACAGGGGGTTCACACAATGAGCAGTTCTTC
>TRBJ2-1|TRBV28|NA|NA
CASSLGISGEQFF
TGTGCCAGCAGTTTAGGGATTAGTGGTGAGCAGTTCTTC
>TRBJ2-3|TRBV19|NA|NA
CASSIGGLRDTQYF
TGTGCCAGTAGTATAGGGGGCCTCCGAGATACGCAGTATTTT
>TRBJ2-3|TRBV3-1/TRBV3-2|NA|NA
CASSPLARSDTQYF
TGTGCCAGCAGCCCACTAGCAAGGTCAGATACGCAGTATTTT
>TRBJ2-2|TRBV9|NA|NA
CASSAGTLTGELFF
TGTGCCAGCAGCGCAGGGACACTGACCGGGGAGCTGTTTTTT
>TRBJ2-1|TRBV28|NA|TRBD2
CASQTSGGAGEQFF
TGTGCCAGCCAAACTAGCGGGGGGGCGGGTGAGCAGTTCTTC
>TRBJ2-3|TRBV5-1|NA|TRBD2
CASSLVASGGATDTQYF
TGCGCCAGCAGCTTGGTGGCTAGCGGGGGGGCAACAGATACGCAGTATTTT
>TRBJ2-7|TRBV6-6|NA|NA
CASSYTGSSSYEQYF
TGTGCCAGCAGTTATACCGGTTCTTCTTCCTACGAGCAGTACTTC
>TRBJ1-1|TRBV5-1|once|NA
CASSSRDTYMNTEAFF
TGCGCCAGCAGCTCCAGGGACACCTATATGAACACTGAAGCTTTCTTT
>TRBJ1-2|TRBV5-1|NA|TRBD1
CASTNTGDLGGYTF
TGCGCCAGCACCAATACAGGGGATCTGGGTGGCTACACCTTC
>TRBJ1-2|TRBV7-9|NA|TRBD1
CASSLVGGTGYTF
TGTGCCAGCAGCTTAGTAGGGGGCACGGGCTACACCTTC
>TRBJ2-3|TRBV29-1|NA|NA
CSVEGGSTDTQYF
TGCAGCGTTGAAGGTGGGAGCACAGATACGCAGTATTTT
>TRBJ1-1|TRBV5-1|NA|NA
CASSLEANTEAFF
TGCGCCAGCAGCTTGGAGGCGAACACTGAAGCTTTCTTT
>TRBJ1-5|TRBV28|NA|TRBD1
CASKPIQGAGSNQPQHF
TGTGCCAGCAAGCCGATACAGGGGGCTGGGAGCAATCAGCCCCAGCATTTT
>TRBJ1-1|TRBV30|once|NA
CAWSVGRQAFF
TGTGCCTGGAGTGTAGGGCGGCAAGCTTTCTTT
>TRBJ1-5|TRBV28|NA|TRBD1
CASSPPGTGLQPQHF
TGTGCCAGCAGTCCCCCCGGGACAGGGTTGCAGCCCCAGCATTTT
>TRBJ1-2|TRBV28|once|TRBD1
CASSPRTGTYGYTF
TGTGCCAGCAGTCCGAGGACAGGGACCTATGGCTACACCTTC
>TRBJ2-3|TRBV5-1|NA|NA
CASSAGTPSTDTQYF
TGCGCCAGCAGCGCCGGGACCCCTAGCACAGATACGCAGTATTTT
>TRBJ2-1|TRBV14|NA|NA
CASSQRSYEWNEQFF
TGTGCCAGCAGCCAGCGATCGTATGAGTGGAATGAGCAGTTCTTC
>TRBJ1-5|TRBV19|NA|NA
CASSALFSNQPQHF
TGTGCCAGTAGTGCCCTCTTTAGCAATCAGCCCCAGCATTTT
>TRBJ1-1|TRBV18|NA|NA
CASSPQAMNTEAFF
TGTGCCAGCTCACCGCAAGCCATGAACACTGAAGCTTTCTTT
>TRBJ2-3|TRBV10-3|NA|NA
CAIRILPTDTQYF
TGTGCCATCAGAATCCTCCCCACAGATACGCAGTATTTT